This T cell receptor (beta chain) was sequenced during a study of T cells after posttransplantation cyclophosphamide. Study results and caveats: Later post-transplant blood repertoires were often dominated by donor CD8+ memory clones.

Cells defined as naive were viable CD3+CD4+ or CD3+CD8+ and CCR7+CD45RA+CD45RO-CD95-CD27+CD28+. Regarding this clone: Its antigen is unidentified.

The protocol was immunoSEQ multiplex PCR, while the TCRdb copy is restricted to in-frame clones and leaves out a portion. The table shows fewer than 25,000 clones, with 95% to 98% occurring only once. Germline assignment: CDR1 SNHLY and CDR2 FYNNEI. V lost 8 bases to trimming and J lost 5 bases; unmatched junction nucleotides: 3. The CDR3 contains 11 residues. The chain carries TRBV2 and TRBJ2-7; 7 nucleotides agree with TRBD1. The sequenced material came from naive CD4+ T cells sorted from PBMCs. This receptor was taken from a man in his fifties in good health, CMV-negative, and a related stem cell transplant donor. CDR3: CASDRDHEQYF. DNA for the CDR3: TGTGCCAGCGACAGGGATCACGAGCAGTACTTC.